A single sample gave rise to the 10 T cell receptor beta chains below, sequenced in a study of T-cell reconstitution after alpha-beta-depleted transplantation in children. Molecular barcoding with unique molecular identifiers was used for the TCRbeta library. TCRdb itself ran the PCR reads through MiXCR, one entry per CDR3 protein. The sample gives under 850,000 distinct CDR3 sequences, around 13% of which show up once; 0.79% is in the top ten. The source was PBMCs, collected before TCRalphabeta/CD19-depleted stem cell transplant. These receptors originate from a girl aged 2-10 years with congenital amegakaryocytic thrombocytopenia, due to receive a stem cell transplant.

J is TRBJ2-5 and V is TRBV7-6, with 7 bases aligning to TRBD2. This CDR3 region has 15 residues. Germline assignment: CDR1 SGHVS and CDR2 FNYEAQ. Germline trimming cut 1 base from V and 5 bases from J; bases unmatched to any gene: 7. The DNA of the CDR3 is TGTGCCAGCAGCTTAGGAGGGACTATGGGGGAGACCCAGTACTTC. Protein sequence: CASSLGGTMGETQYF.

This clonotype has a handful of counts. The genes are TRBV20-1 and TRBJ2-2; D might be TRBD2 (5 bases). Trimming took off 5 bases at V and 4 bases at J, with 14 bases between the two ends. Germline CDR1 is DFQATT and CDR2 is SNEGSKA (reference sequence). The CDR3 consists of 14 residues. CDR3 nucleotide sequence: TGCAGTGCTTCCCGGGGAGCGGTCACCGGGGAGCTGTTTTTT. Amino acid sequence: CSASRGAVTGELFF.

This sequence joins TRBV20-1 and TRBJ2-4, with 11 nucleotides matching TRBD2. Trimming cost V 0 bases and J 4 bases; bases outside gene matches: 2. Germline V gene sequence: CDR1 DFQATT, CDR2 SNEGSKA (reference sequence). CDR3 length: 15 residues. CDR3 residues: CSARDGTSGKNIQYF. The CDR3 DNA is TGCAGTGCTAGAGATGGGACTAGCGGAAAAAACATTCAGTACTTC.

The V call is TRBV11-3, the J call TRBJ2-1; D is perhaps TRBD2 (6 bases). The V end lost 1 base, the J end lost 7 bases, and 20 bases lay between the germline ends. From germline, CDR1 is SGHNT and CDR2 YENEEA. This CDR3 has 17 amino acids. CDR3 amino acids: CASSLGLRERSGNEQFF. In DNA form, the CDR3 reads TGTGCCAGCAGCTTAGGGTTGAGGGAACGAAGCGGGAATGAGCAGTTCTTC.

The genes are TRBV15 and TRBJ1-3; D remains ambiguous. This CDR3 contains 15 residues. Trimming cost V 0 bases and J 3 bases, with 9 bases left between them. Germline V gene sequence: CDR1 LNHNV, CDR2 YYDKDF (reference sequence). The CDR3 is CATSRDQANGNTIYF. In nucleotides, the CDR3 is TGTGCCACCAGCAGAGACCAGGCAAATGGAAACACCATATATTTT.

This clonotype was observed a few times. The V call is TRBV7-9, the J call TRBJ2-3, with TRBD1 matching over 10 bases. CDR1 and CDR2 (germline): SEHNR, FQNEAQ (reference sequence). The CDR3 totals 15 residues. The ends lost 6 bases at V and 5 bases at J; junction bases unmatched: 8. This CDR3 reads CASSWGQGRGDTQYF. DNA of the CDR3: TGTGCCAGCAGTTGGGGACAGGGGCGTGGAGATACGCAGTATTTT. The full variable domain, completed using reference TRBV7-9 and TRBJ2-3, is DTGVSQNPRHKITKRGQNVTFRCDPISEHNRLYWYRQTLGQGPEFLTYFQNEAQLEKSRLLSDRFSAERPKGSFSTLEIQRTEQGDSAMYLCASSWGQGRGDTQYFGPGTRLTVL.

This clonotype appeared many times. The chain is built from TRBV5-1 and TRBJ1-1; no clear D gene. Trimming left V 1 base short and J 3 bases short, with 10 bases between. The germline CDR1 and CDR2 sequences are SGHRS and YFSETQ. The CDR3 loop spans 14 amino acids. CDR3 sequence (DNA): TGCGCCAGCAGCTTGTACGGGGAGGACACTGAAGCTTTCTTT. Its translation is CASSLYGEDTEAFF.

The sample holds many counts of this clonotype. The J gene is TRBJ2-1, the V gene TRBV20-1; D possibly uses TRBD1 or TRBD2 (6 bases each). V was shortened by 3 bases and J by 9 bases, with 15 bases between the two germline ends. The CDR3 is made up of 13 amino acids. CDR1 DFQATT and CDR2 SNEGSKA come from the germline V gene (reference sequence). The chain's CDR3 is CSASWGASAEQFF. The CDR3 DNA sequence: TGCAGTGCTAGTTGGGGGGCTTCGGCTGAGCAGTTCTTC.

This clonotype has just a few counts. The chain joins TRBV20-1 to TRBJ2-5; 7 bases match TRBD1. In germline, CDR1 is DFQATT, CDR2 SNEGSKA (reference sequence). This CDR3 comprises 13 residues. V lost 4 bases to trimming and J lost 4 bases; unmatched junction nucleotides: 6. The CDR3 DNA reads as TGCAGTGCTAACAAACAGGGGTCAGAGACCCAGTACTTC. Amino acid sequence: CSANKQGSETQYF.

This clonotype was counted many times. This chain links TRBV20-1 with TRBJ2-1; possibly TRBD2 for D (6 bases). V lost 5 bases, J lost 0 bases, and 17 bases lay in between. The germline gives CDR1 DFQATT, CDR2 SNEGSKA (reference sequence). The CDR3 loop spans 16 amino acids. The CDR3: CSASKLSGFSYNEQFF. The CDR3 region has the DNA TGCAGTGCTTCTAAACTTAGCGGTTTCTCCTACAATGAGCAGTTCTTC.